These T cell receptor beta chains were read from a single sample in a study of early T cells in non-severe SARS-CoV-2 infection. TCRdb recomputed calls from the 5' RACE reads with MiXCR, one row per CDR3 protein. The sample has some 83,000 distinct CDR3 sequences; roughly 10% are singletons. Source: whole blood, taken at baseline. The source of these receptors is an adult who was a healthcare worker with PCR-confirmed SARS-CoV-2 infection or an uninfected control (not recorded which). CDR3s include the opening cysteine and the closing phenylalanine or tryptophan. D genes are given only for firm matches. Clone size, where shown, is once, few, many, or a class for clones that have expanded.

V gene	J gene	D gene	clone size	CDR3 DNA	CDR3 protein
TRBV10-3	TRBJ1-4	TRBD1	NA	TGTGCCATCAGTGATCTGGGACAGGGGCAAAAACTGTTTTTT	CAISDLGQGQKLFF
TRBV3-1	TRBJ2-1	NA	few	TGTGCCAGCAGCCAAGTAGGAGGGGCGGTTGAGCAGTTCTTC	CASSQVGGAVEQFF
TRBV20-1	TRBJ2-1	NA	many	TGCAGTGCTAACGGCGCAGGGGGGCCGTTCTTC	CSANGAGGPFF
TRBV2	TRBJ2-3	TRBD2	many	TGTGCCAGCACTGGACTAGCGGGAGAAGATACGCAGTATTTT	CASTGLAGEDTQYF
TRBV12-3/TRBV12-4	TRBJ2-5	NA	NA	TGTGCCAGCACTCCTCCCGGGCAAGAGACCCAGTACTTC	CASTPPGQETQYF
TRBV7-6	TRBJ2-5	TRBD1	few	TGTGCCAGCAGCTTAGTGCAAGGAGGACAGGGTATTTTAGAGACCCAGTACTTC	CASSLVQGGQGILETQYF
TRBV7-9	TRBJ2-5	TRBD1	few	TGTGCCAGCAGCTTATCGGGACAGAAACTACAAGAGACCCAGTACTTC	CASSLSGQKLQETQYF
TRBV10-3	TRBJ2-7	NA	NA	TGTGCCATCAGTGACAGCGGACGCTCCTACGAGCAGTACTTC	CAISDSGRSYEQYF
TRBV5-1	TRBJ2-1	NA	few	TGCGCCAGCAGCTCGGACAGACCCAGTATCAATGAGCAGTTCTTC	CASSSDRPSINEQFF
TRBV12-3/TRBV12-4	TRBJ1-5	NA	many	TGTGCCAGCAGTTTTTCAGGAAATCAGCCCCAGCATTTT	CASSFSGNQPQHF
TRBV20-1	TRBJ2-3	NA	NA	TGCAGTGCTAGGGTCCCGGGGATTACAGATACGCAGTATTTT	CSARVPGITDTQYF
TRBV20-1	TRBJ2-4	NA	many	TGCAGTGGCACAGTCGTCCAAGGTCTCAAAAACATTCAGTACTTC	CSGTVVQGLKNIQYF
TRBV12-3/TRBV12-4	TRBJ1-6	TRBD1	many	TGTGCCAGCAGTCGTCAGACAGGGATTAATTCACCCCTCCACTTT	CASSRQTGINSPLHF
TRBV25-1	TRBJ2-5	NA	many	TGTGCCAGCAGTGAAAGAGGCAGCTTCGAGACCCAGTACTTC	CASSERGSFETQYF
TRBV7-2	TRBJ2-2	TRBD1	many	TGTGCCAGCAGCGAGGACAGGGGGCTATTAACCGGGGAGCTGTTTTTT	CASSEDRGLLTGELFF
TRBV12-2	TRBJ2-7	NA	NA	TGTGCAAGTCCCTCCCCAGATTCCTACTCCTACGAGCAGTACTTC	CASPSPDSYSYEQYF
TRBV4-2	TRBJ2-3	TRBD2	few	TGTGCCAGCAGCCCTAATGGGAGGGCCGCAACAGATACGCAGTATTTT	CASSPNGRAATDTQYF
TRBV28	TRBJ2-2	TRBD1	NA	TGTGCCAGCAGTTTATGGTCACAGGGGGCCGGGGAGCTGTTTTTT	CASSLWSQGAGELFF
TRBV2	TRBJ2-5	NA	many	TGTGCCAGCAGTGAAGCGCTTCGTGGAGCGGGTCGAGAGACCCAGTACTTC	CASSEALRGAGRETQYF
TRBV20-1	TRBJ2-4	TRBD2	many	TGCAGTGCTAAGATTGGGCGGGGGGAAAACATTCAGTACTTC	CSAKIGRGENIQYF
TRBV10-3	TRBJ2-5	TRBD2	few	TGTGCCATCAGTGTAAAAGCGGCGGGAGAGGGGGAGACCCAGTACTTC	CAISVKAAGEGETQYF
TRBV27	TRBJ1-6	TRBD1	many	TGTGCCAGCAGTCTCCGGGACAGGGGTAATTCACCCCTCCACTTT	CASSLRDRGNSPLHF
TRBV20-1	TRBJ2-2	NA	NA	TGCAGTGCCTTGTCGGGGGCCGGGGAGCTGTTTTTT	CSALSGAGELFF
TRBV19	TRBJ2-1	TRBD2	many	TGTGCCAGTAGGGAGGGACTAGCGGCCTCCTACAATGAGCAGTTCTTC	CASREGLAASYNEQFF
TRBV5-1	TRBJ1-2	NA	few	TGCGCCAGCAGCTTGGAGCCCTATGGCTACACCTTC	CASSLEPYGYTF
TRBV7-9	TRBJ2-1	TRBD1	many	TGTGCCAGCAGCATCTGGACAGGGGGGAATGAGCAGTTCTTC	CASSIWTGGNEQFF
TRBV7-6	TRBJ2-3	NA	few	TGTGCCAGCAGCTCCGGTTCAAATCAAGGAAATACGCAGTATTTT	CASSSGSNQGNTQYF
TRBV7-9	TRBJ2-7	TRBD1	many	TGTGCCAGCAGCTTCGGACAGGGGTATGAGCAGTACTTC	CASSFGQGYEQYF
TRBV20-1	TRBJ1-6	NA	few	TGCAGTGCCTATGAGGGTGGTTCACCCCTCCACTTT	CSAYEGGSPLHF
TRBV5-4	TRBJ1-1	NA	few	TGTGCCAGCAGCTTGGCGAGGGGTATGAACACTGAAGCTTTCTTT	CASSLARGMNTEAFF
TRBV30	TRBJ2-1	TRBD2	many	TGTGCCTGGAGTATAAGCGGGGTTATCAATGAGCAGTTCTTC	CAWSISGVINEQFF
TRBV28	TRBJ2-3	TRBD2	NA	TGTGCCAGCAGCCCAACTAGCGGGGCGCAGTATTTT	CASSPTSGAQYF
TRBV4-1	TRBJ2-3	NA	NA	TGCGCCAGCAGCCGGACCCCGGAGGCAGATACGCAGTATTTT	CASSRTPEADTQYF
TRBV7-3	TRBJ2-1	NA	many	TGTGCCAGCAGCTTAACGTTCGTGGGAAAGGGCCATGAGCAGTTCTTC	CASSLTFVGKGHEQFF
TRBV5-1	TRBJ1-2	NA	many	TGCGCCAGCAGCGTCGAGCGGGGGGCGCGGGATGGCTACACCTTC	CASSVERGARDGYTF
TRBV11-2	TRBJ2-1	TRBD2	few	TGTGCCAGCAGCTTAGAGTCGGGACTAGGCTACAATGAGCAGTTCTTC	CASSLESGLGYNEQFF
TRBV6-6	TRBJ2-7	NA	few	TGTGCCAGCAGCCAGGGTGGTCGGTCCTACGAGCAGTACTTC	CASSQGGRSYEQYF
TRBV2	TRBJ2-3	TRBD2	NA	TGTGCCAGCAGTGAAAGCGGGGGGCGGGATACGCAGTATTTT	CASSESGGRDTQYF
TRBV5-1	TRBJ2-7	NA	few	TGCGCCAGCAGCACGGGACTGGAACCCTACGAGCAGTACTTC	CASSTGLEPYEQYF
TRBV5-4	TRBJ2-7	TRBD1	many	TGTGCCAGCAGCTTGGGGGACAGCGCTTCGTACTTC	CASSLGDSASYF
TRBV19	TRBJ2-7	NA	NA	TGTGCCAGTAGGGGGACGGGCTCCTACGAGCAGTACTTC	CASRGTGSYEQYF
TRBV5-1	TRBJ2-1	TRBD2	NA	TGCGCCAGCAGCGTTGATCCTAGCGGGAGGGCCCTCGACAATGAGCAGTTCTTC	CASSVDPSGRALDNEQFF
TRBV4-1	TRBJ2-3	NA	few	TGCGCCAGCAGCCAATTCACAGATACGCAGTATTTT	CASSQFTDTQYF
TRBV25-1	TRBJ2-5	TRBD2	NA	TGTGCCAGCAGTGCAAACCCCTCCCAGGGACTAGCCAAGTCAGAGACCCAGTACTTC	CASSANPSQGLAKSETQYF
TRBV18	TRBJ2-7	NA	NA	TGTGCCAGCTCATTCGGGTTAAAGGGCTACGAGCAGTACTTC	CASSFGLKGYEQYF